Sequencing of this TCR beta chain was carried out in a study of blood T cell repertoires in COVID-19. This study enrolled people aged about 18 to 100 from about two dozen US geographic areas. Assignments of participants to cohorts depended upon their own reported clinical history. In the original processing: Amplification of reference gene primers was used by the study to estimate nucleated cell counts. Sequenced by immunoSEQ multiplex PCR; TCRdb stores in-frame clones only, minus some. V and J calls and clone size are as listed in that table; D and trimming were resolved from the DNA. The repertoire holds approximately 290,000 clones, with 80% to 90% as singletons. Trimming removed 7 bases from V and 4 bases from J; junction bases left unmatched: 7. The V gene's germline CDR1 is SNHLY and CDR2 FYNNEI. CDR3 length: 15 amino acids.

This receptor was taken from a woman in her twenties or thirties who had recovered from COVID-19. Sequenced: PBMCs or T cells enriched from blood (not recorded which). The chain links TRBV2 to TRBJ1-5, with TRBD1 matching 10 bases. DNA for the CDR3: TGTGCCAGCATGATCGACAGGGGGCCAAATCAGCCCCAGCATTTT. Translating gives CASMIDRGPNQPQHF.